This TCR beta chain was captured in a study of T cell changes during pregnancy in multiple sclerosis. On this clone itself: The junction differs from germline at one of its ends, possibly a read error.

Germline V CDR1 and CDR2: SSHAT, FNYEAQ (reference sequence). There are 13 residues in the CDR3. Measured with immunoSEQ multiplex PCR; TCRdb has only the in-frame clones, and not every one. The sample consists of tens of thousands of clones, 80% to 95% of them appearing once. The J gene is TRBJ2-5, the V gene TRBV7-7; the match to TRBD1 covers 8 bases. This specimen was CD4+ T cells from peripheral blood mononuclear cells, taken in the third trimester of pregnancy. This receptor was identified in a female donor with multiple sclerosis, enrolled in a pregnancy study. Here the CDR3 reads CASSRTGRETQYF. In nucleotides, the CDR3 is TGTGCTAGCAGCCGGACAGGGCGAGAGACCCAGTACTTC.